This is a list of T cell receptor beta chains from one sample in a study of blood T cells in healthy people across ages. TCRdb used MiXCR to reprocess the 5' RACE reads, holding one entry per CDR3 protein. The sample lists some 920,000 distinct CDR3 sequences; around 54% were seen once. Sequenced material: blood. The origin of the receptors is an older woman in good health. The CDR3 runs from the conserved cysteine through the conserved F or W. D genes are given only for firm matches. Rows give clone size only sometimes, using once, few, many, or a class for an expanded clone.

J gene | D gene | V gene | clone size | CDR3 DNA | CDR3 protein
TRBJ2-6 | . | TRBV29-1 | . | TGCAGCGTTGAAGTGGCTGGGGCCAACGTCCTGACTTTC | CSVEVAGANVLTF
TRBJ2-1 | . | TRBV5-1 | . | TGCGCCAGCAGCGGGGGGTTCGGAGATGAGCAGTTCTTC | CASSGGFGDEQFF
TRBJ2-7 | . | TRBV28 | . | TGTGCCACCAACCCCACGGGACCCTCCTACGAGCAGTACTTC | CATNPTGPSYEQYF
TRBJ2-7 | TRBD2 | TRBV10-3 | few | TGTGCCATCCGGGGACTAGCGGGGACCTACGAGCAGTACTTC | CAIRGLAGTYEQYF
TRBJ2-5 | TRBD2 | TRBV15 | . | TGTGCCACCAGGTCTTATGAGGGAGGGCCAGAGACCCAGTACTTC | CATRSYEGGPETQYF
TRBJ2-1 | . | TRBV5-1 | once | TGCGCCAGCAGCTCCCAGGGTCCCAGCAATGAGCAGTTCTTC | CASSSQGPSNEQFF
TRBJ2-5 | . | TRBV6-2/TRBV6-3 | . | TGTGCCAGCAGTTACCAGGGCAGGGGTTTTGAGCAGTACTTC | CASSYQGRGFEQYF
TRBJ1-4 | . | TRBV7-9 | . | TGTGCCAGCAGCGGTCAGGGAACGTCAACTAATGAAAAACTGTTTTTT | CASSGQGTSTNEKLFF
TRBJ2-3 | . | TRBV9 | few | TGTGCCAGCAGCGTAGCGGTCGAAGGCTCGGACGAAAGTGGGTATACGCAGTATTTT | CASSVAVEGSDESGYTQYF
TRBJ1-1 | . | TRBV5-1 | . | TGCGCCAGCCGGATTACCTTAGGAGGAAACACTGAAGCTTTCTTT | CASRITLGGNTEAFF
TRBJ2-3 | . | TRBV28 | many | TGTGCCAGCAGTCCACCGGGATTCACAGATACGCAGTATTTT | CASSPPGFTDTQYF
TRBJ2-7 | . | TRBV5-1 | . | TGCGCCAGCAGCTTGGTCTTGGACACCTCGAGGCACGAGCAGTACTTC | CASSLVLDTSRHEQYF
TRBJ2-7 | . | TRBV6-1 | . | TGTGCCAGCAGTGACGGAGACACCTCCTACGAGCAGTACTTC | CASSDGDTSYEQYF
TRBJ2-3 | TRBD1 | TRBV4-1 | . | TGCGCCAGCAGCCAATACAGGGGTTACACAGATACGCAGTATTTT | CASSQYRGYTDTQYF
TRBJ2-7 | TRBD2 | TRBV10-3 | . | TGTGCCATCAGTCGTACTAGCGGGATTGAGGAGCAGTACTTC | CAISRTSGIEEQYF
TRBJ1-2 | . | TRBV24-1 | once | TGTGCCACCAGTGATTCGGCGGGTGGCTACACCTTC | CATSDSAGGYTF
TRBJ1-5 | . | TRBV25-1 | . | TGTGCCAGCAGTGATTGGGGTAATCAGCCCCAGCATTTT | CASSDWGNQPQHF
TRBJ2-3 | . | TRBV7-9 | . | TGTGCCAGCATCCGGGACTTTAAAACAGATACGCAGTATTTT | CASIRDFKTDTQYF
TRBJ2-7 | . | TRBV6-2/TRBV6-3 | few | TGTGCCAGCAGTTACCCAACAACCGGAGCAACTACCTACGAGCAGTACTTC | CASSYPTTGATTYEQYF
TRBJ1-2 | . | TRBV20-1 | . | TGCAGTGCTAGAGATGACGCGGGGGTGGTCTATGGCTACACCTTC | CSARDDAGVVYGYTF
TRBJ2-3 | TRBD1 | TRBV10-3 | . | TGTGCCATCAGTGAGAAGGGGGCGCGTTTTGCAGATACGCAGTATTTT | CAISEKGARFADTQYF
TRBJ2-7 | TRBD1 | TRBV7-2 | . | TGTGCCAGCAGCTCAAGACAGGGGCTCGGCTCCTACGAGCAGTACTTC | CASSSRQGLGSYEQYF
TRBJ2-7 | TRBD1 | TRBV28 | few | TGTGCCAGCAGGGGGACAGAGAACTACGAGCAGTACTTC | CASRGTENYEQYF
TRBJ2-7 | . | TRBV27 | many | TGTGCCAGCAGTCTTCGGGACGAAAGCTCCTACGAGCAGTACTTC | CASSLRDESSYEQYF
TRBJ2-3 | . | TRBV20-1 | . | TGCAGTGCTAGTGATCGCGGTAGCACAGATACGCAGTATTTT | CSASDRGSTDTQYF
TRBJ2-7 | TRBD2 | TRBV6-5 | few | TGTGCCAGCAGCCTTCTCGGACTAGGCGACATCTACGAGCAGTACTTC | CASSLLGLGDIYEQYF
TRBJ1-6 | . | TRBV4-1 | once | TGCGCCAGCAGCCAAGATGGCGGGGGGCGGACCTATAATTCACCCCCACACTTT | CASSQDGGGRTYNSPPHF
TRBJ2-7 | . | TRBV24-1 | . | TGTGCCACCAGTGATAACTACGAGCAGTACTTC | CATSDNYEQYF
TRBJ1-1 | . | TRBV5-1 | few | TGCGCCAGCAGCTTCGCGGGGACGAACACTGAAGCTTTCTTT | CASSFAGTNTEAFF
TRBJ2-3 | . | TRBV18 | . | TGTGCCAGCTCACCTTACCGCGGACGTAGCACAGATACGCAGTATTTT | CASSPYRGRSTDTQYF
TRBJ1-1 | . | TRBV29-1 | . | TGCAGCGTTGTGGGGGGTATGTTGAACACTGAAGCTTTCTTT | CSVVGGMLNTEAFF
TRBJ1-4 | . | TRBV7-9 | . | TGTGCCAGCAGCTTAGGTGGAGAGGCGATTAATGAAAAACTGTTTTTT | CASSLGGEAINEKLFF
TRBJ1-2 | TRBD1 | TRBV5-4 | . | TGTGCCAGCAGCTCGGAAAACAGGGGCAGGAATGGCTACACCTTC | CASSSENRGRNGYTF
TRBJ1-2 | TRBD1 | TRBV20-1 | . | TGCAGTGCTAGAGATTCAGGGGGCTATGGCTACACCTTC | CSARDSGGYGYTF
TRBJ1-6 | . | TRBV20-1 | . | TGCAGTGCTAGAGATCGTGGGAATTCACCCCTCCACTTT | CSARDRGNSPLHF
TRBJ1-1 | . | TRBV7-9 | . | TGTGCCAGCATGTGGGTCATGAACACTGAAGCTTTCTTT | CASMWVMNTEAFF
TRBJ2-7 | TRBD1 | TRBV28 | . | TGTGCCAGCAGTTTATGGGCCGGGACAGGGGGGTCGAGCGAGCAGTACTTC | CASSLWAGTGGSSEQYF
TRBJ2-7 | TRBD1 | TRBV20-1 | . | TGCAGTGCCAGAATTCCGGGACAGGGCCGCGAGCAGTACTTC | CSARIPGQGREQYF
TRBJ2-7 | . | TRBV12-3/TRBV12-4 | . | TGTGCCAGCAGTTTCTCCTACGCTTCCTACGAGCAGTACTTC | CASSFSYASYEQYF
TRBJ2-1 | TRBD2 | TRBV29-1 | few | TGCAGCGCCAAGGGACTAGCGGGACCGAACCACCAGGAGCAGTTCTTC | CSAKGLAGPNHQEQFF
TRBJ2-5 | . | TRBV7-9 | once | TGTGCCAGCAGCTCATGGGGTTCGGAGACCCAGTACTTC | CASSSWGSETQYF